Given below is one T cell receptor beta chain in context. Its target is unknown. V was cut by 5 bases and J by 0 bases, with 15 bases left in between. The CDR3 length is 15 residues. Looked up from germline, CDR1 is SGHNT and CDR2 is YYREEE (reference sequence). Method: immunoSEQ multiplex PCR; TCRdb's copy keeps in-frame clones and lacks some. The table has some 1.5 million clones, around 98% seen once; the top ten hold about 0.45%. This sample was included in a study of shared clonotypes between healthy human individuals. General study findings and limits: A reduction in generation probabilities was seen for non-shared clonotypes relative to those shared by all four donors.

The sequencing sample was made of naive CD4+ T cells sorted from blood. Subset defined: CD45RA+ positively selected. This TCR was sampled from a man aged 30 to 39 in good health. The rearrangement links TRBV5-4 to TRBJ2-7; D is perhaps TRBD2 (6 bases). The CDR3 DNA follows: TGTGCCAGCAGTTACGGGGACTGGAGCTCCTACGAGCAGTACTTC. Translation: CASSYGDWSSYEQYF.